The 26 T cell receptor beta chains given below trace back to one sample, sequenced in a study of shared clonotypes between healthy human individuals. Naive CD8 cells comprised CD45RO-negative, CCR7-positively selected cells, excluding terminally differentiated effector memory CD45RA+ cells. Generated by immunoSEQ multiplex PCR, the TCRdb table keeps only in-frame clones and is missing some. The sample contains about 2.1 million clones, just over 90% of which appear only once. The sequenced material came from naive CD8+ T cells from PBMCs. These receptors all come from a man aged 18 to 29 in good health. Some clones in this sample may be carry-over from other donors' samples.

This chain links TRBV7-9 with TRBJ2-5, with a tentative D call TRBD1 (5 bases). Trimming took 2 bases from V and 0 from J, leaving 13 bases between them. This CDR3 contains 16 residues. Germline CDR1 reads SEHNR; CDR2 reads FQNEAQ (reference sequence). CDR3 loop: CASSLIQGYYQETQYF. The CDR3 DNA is TGTGCCAGCAGCTTAATCCAGGGATATTACCAAGAGACCCAGTACTTC. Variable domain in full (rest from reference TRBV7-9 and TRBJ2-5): DTGVSQNPRHKITKRGQNVTFRCDPISEHNRLYWYRQTLGQGPEFLTYFQNEAQLEKSRLLSDRFSAERPKGSFSTLEIQRTEQGDSAMYLCASSLIQGYYQETQYFGPGTRLLVL.

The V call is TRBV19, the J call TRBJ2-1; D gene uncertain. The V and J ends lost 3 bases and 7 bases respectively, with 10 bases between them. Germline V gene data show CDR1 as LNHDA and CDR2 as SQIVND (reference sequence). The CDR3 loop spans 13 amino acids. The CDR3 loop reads CASSMARLNEQFF. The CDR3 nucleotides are TGTGCCAGTAGTATGGCAAGGCTAAATGAGCAGTTCTTC.

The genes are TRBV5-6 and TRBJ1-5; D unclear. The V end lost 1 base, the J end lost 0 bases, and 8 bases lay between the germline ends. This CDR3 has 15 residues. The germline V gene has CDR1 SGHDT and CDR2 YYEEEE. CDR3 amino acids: CASSLWTVSNQPQHF. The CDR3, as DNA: TGTGCCAGCAGCTTGTGGACGGTTAGCAATCAGCCCCAGCATTTT.

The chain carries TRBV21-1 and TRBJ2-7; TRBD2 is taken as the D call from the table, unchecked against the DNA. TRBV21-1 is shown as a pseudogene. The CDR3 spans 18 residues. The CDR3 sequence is CASSKALRGREESYEQYF. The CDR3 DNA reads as TGTGCCAGCAGCAAAGCGCTCAGAGGCAGGGAGGAGTCCTACGAGCAGTACTTC.

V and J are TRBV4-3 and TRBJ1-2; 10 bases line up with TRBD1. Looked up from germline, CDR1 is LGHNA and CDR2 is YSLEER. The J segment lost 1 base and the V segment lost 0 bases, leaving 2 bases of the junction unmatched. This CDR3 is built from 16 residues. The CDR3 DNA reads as TGCGCCAGCAGCCAAGAGGACAGGGGGTTTAACTATGGCTACACCTTC. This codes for CASSQEDRGFNYGYTF.

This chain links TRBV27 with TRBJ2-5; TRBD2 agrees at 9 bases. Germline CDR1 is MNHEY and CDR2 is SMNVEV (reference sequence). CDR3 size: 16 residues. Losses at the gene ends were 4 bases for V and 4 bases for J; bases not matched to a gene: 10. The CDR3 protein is CASSWLAGVSAETQYF. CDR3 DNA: TGTGCCAGCAGTTGGTTAGCGGGAGTTTCGGCAGAGACCCAGTACTTC.

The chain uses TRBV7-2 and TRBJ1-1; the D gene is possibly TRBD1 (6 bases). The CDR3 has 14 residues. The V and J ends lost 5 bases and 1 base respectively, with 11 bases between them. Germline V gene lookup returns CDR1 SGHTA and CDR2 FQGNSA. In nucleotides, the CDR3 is TGTGCCAGCAGCCTAAGGGGGAGGAACACTGAAGCTTTCTTT. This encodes CASSLRGRNTEAFF.

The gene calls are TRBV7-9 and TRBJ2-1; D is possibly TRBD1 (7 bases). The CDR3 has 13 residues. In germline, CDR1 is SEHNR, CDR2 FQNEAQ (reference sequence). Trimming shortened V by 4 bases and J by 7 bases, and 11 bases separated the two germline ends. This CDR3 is CASSSAGGNEQFF. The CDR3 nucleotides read TGTGCCAGCAGCTCGGCAGGGGGGAATGAGCAGTTCTTC. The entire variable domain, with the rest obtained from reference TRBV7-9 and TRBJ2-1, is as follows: DTGVSQNPRHKITKRGQNVTFRCDPISEHNRLYWYRQTLGQGPEFLTYFQNEAQLEKSRLLSDRFSAERPKGSFSTLEIQRTEQGDSAMYLCASSSAGGNEQFFGPGTRLTVL.

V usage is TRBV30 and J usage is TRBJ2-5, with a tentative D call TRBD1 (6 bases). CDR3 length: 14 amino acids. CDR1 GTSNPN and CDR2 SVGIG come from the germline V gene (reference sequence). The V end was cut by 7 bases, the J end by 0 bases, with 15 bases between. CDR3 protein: CALQGFSDQETQYF. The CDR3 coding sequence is TGTGCCTTACAGGGTTTCAGCGACCAAGAGACCCAGTACTTC.

This CDR3 is CASSSPQRAAYEQYF. The CDR3 DNA reads TGCGCCAGCAGCTCTCCTCAGCGGGCGGCCTACGAGCAGTACTTC. This chain uses TRBV5-1 with TRBJ2-7, with a tentative D call TRBD2 (6 bases). The CDR3 runs 15 residues. Germline CDR1 reads SGHRS; CDR2 reads YFSETQ. Between the trimmed V and J ends, which lost 3 bases and 2 bases, there was a span of 15 bases.

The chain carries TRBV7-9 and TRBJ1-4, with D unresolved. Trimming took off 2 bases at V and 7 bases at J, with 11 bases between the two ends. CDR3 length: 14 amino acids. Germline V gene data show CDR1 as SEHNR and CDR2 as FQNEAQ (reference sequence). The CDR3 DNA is TGTGCCAGCAGCTTACCTCATACACGTGAAAAACTGTTTTTT. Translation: CASSLPHTREKLFF.

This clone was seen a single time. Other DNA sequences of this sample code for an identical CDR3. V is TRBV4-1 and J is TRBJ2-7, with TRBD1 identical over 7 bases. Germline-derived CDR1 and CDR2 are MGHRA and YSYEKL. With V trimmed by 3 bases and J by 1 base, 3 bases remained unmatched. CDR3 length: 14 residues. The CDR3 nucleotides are TGCGCCAGCAGCCACCGACAGGGATCCTACGAGCAGTACTTC. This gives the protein CASSHRQGSYEQYF.

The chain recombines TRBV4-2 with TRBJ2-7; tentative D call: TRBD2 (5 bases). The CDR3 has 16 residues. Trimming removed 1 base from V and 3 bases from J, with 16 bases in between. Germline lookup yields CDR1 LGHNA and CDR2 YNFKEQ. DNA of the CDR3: TGTGCCAGCAGCCAAGTCCCTGGTGGGAGCAACTACGAGCAGTACTTC. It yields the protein CASSQVPGGSNYEQYF.

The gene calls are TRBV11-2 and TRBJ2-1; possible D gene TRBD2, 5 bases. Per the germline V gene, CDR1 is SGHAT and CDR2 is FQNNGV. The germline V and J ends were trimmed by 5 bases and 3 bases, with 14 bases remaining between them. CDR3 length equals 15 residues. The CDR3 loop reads CASSPTRIYYNEQFF. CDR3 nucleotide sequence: TGTGCCAGCAGCCCTACTAGGATCTACTACAATGAGCAGTTCTTC.

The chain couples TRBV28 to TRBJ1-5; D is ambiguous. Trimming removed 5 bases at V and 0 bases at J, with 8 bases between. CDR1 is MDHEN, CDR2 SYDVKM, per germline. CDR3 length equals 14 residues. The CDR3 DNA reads TGTGCCAGCAGTACTCGGGATAGCAATCAGCCCCAGCATTTT. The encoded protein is CASSTRDSNQPQHF.

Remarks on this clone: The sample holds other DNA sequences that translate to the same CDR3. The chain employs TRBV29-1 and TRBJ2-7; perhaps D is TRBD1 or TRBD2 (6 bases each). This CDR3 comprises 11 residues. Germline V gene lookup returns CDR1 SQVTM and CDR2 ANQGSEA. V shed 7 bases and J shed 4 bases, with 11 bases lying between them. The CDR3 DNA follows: TGCAGCGCCCGGAGGGGGTACGAGCAGTACTTC. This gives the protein CSARRGYEQYF.

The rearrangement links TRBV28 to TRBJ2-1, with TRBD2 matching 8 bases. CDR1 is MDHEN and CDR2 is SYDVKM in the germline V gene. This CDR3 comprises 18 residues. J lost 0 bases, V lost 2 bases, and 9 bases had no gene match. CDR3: CASSLGGREGSSYNEQFF. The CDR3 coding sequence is TGTGCCAGCAGTTTAGGGGGCCGGGAGGGGAGCTCCTACAATGAGCAGTTCTTC.

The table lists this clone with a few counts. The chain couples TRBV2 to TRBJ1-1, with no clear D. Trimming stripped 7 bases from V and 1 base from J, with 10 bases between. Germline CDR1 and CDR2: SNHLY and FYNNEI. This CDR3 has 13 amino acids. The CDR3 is CASTTVSNTEAFF. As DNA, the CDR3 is TGTGCCAGCACAACAGTATCGAACACTGAAGCTTTCTTT.

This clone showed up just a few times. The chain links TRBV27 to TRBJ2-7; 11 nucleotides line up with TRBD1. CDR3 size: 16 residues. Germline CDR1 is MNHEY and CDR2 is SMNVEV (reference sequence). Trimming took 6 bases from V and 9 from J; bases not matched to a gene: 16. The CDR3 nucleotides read TGTGCCAGCAGCATTGCACCGGGACAGGGGGGGGACGGGCAGTACTTC. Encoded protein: CASSIAPGQGGDGQYF.

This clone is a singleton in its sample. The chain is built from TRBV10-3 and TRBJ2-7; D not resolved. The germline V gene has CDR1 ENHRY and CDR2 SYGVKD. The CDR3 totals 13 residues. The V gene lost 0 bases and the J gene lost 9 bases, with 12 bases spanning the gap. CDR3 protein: CAISESERRWQYF. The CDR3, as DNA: TGTGCCATCAGTGAGTCTGAAAGACGGTGGCAGTACTTC.

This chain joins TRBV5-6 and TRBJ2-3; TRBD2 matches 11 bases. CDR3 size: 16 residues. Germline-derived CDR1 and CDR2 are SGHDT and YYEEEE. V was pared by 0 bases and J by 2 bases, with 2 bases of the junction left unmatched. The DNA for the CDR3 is TGTGCCAGCAGCTTGGTGACTAGCGGGACCACAGATACGCAGTATTTT. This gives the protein CASSLVTSGTTDTQYF.

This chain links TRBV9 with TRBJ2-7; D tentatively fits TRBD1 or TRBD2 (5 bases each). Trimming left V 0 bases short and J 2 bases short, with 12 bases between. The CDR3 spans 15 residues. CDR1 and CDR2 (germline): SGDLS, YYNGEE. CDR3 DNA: TGTGCCAGCAGCGTAGGAGGCAGGGACGCCTACGAGCAGTACTTC. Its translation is CASSVGGRDAYEQYF.

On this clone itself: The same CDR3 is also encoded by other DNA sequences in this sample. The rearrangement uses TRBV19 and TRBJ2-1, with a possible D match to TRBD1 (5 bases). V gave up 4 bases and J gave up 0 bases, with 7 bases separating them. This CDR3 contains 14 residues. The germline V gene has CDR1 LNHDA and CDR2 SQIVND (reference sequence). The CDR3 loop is CASSSRGSYNEQFF. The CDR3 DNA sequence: TGTGCCAGTAGTAGTAGGGGCTCCTACAATGAGCAGTTCTTC.

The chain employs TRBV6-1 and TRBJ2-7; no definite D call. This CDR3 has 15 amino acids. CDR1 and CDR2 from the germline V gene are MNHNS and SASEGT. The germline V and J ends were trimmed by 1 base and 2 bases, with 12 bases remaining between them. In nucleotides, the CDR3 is TGTGCCAGCAGTGAAGGGCTGCACCCAACCTACGAGCAGTACTTC. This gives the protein CASSEGLHPTYEQYF.

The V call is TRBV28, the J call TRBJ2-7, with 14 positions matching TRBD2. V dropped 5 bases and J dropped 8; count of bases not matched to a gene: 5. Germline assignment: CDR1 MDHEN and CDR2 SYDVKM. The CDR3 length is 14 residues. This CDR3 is CASSPRTSGRQQYF. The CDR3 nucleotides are TGTGCCAGCAGTCCACGGACTAGCGGGAGGCAGCAGTACTTC.

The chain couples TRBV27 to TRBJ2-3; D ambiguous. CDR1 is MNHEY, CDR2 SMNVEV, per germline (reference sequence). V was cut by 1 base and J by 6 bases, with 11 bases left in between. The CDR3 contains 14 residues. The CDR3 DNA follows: TGTGCCAGCAGTTTATATCGCCAAGCGGATACGCAGTATTTT. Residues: CASSLYRQADTQYF.